These 7 T cell receptor beta chains were sequenced from one sample in a study of T cell responses to AZD1222 COVID-19 vaccine. The method was immunoSEQ multiplex PCR; TCRdb's version includes in-frame clones alone and lacks a portion of them. This table holds 95,000 to 110,000 clones, about nine tenths found once. Sequencing used peripheral blood, obtained on day 0 of AZD1222 vaccination. The receptors were sampled from an adult in good health.

The rearrangement joins TRBV30 to TRBJ2-5; 15 bases agree with TRBD2. The V gene end was trimmed by 0 bases and the J gene end by 5 bases; junction bases not matched to a gene: 4. Germline V lookup: CDR1 GTSNPN, CDR2 SVGIG (reference sequence). The CDR3 has 16 amino acids. CDR3 DNA sequence: TGTGCCTGGAGTGTAGGCGGGACTAGCGGGAGGGAGACCCAGTACTTC. Amino acids: CAWSVGGTSGRETQYF.

The gene calls are TRBV7-2 and TRBJ1-5; D gene unclear. This CDR3 comprises 15 residues. From germline, CDR1 is SGHTA and CDR2 FQGNSA. V was pared by 1 base and J by 0 bases, with 7 bases between. The chain's CDR3 is CASSLGPYSNQPQHF. The CDR3 bases are TGTGCCAGCAGCTTAGGGCCTTATAGCAATCAGCCCCAGCATTTT.

As regards this clone: The sample has other DNA sequences that encode this CDR3 too. The V call is TRBV6-5, the J call TRBJ2-7; a weak D match, TRBD1 (6 bases). There are 13 residues in the CDR3. Trimming pared 3 bases from V and 2 bases from J, leaving 8 bases between. Germline V gene data show CDR1 as MNHEY and CDR2 as SVGAGI. The CDR3 loop is CASSYEGAYEQYF. The CDR3 nucleotides read TGTGCCAGCAGTTATGAGGGGGCCTACGAGCAGTACTTC.

The gene calls are TRBV9 and TRBJ2-1; 12 bases align to TRBD2. The CDR3 covers 16 residues. Germline loops: CDR1 SGDLS, CDR2 YYNGEE. Trimming removed 3 bases from V and 4 bases from J; junction bases left unmatched: 5. CDR3 coding DNA: TGTGCCAGCAGCGCTTCCGGGACTAGCGGGTACAATGAGCAGTTCTTC. Amino acid sequence: CASSASGTSGYNEQFF.

The chain carries TRBV19 and TRBJ1-5; 11 bases are a match to TRBD1. Germline CDR1 LNHDA, CDR2 SQIVND (reference sequence). The CDR3 contains 14 residues. V lost 8 bases to trimming and J lost 5 bases; unmatched junction nucleotides: 5. The CDR3 here is CASRTGGLYQPQHF. CDR3 DNA sequence: TGTGCCAGTCGGACAGGGGGCCTTTATCAGCCCCAGCATTTT.

The rearrangement joins TRBV28 to TRBJ1-1, with D possibly matching TRBD1 (6 bases). V lost 5 bases and J lost 1, with 11 bases in between. Germline V gene data show CDR1 as MDHEN and CDR2 as SYDVKM. This CDR3 region has 14 residues. DNA for the CDR3: TGTGCCAGCAGTCCATTCAGGGGGAACACTGAAGCTTTCTTT. Its protein product is CASSPFRGNTEAFF.

The CDR3: CASSQSSVSSYEQYF. In nucleotides, the CDR3 is TGTGCCAGCAGCCAATCTAGCGTCAGCTCCTACGAGCAGTACTTC. The chain employs TRBV11-1 and TRBJ2-7; tentative D call: TRBD2 (6 bases). Germline lookup yields CDR1 SGHAT and CDR2 FQDESV (reference sequence). Trimming pared 5 bases from V and 0 bases from J, leaving 14 bases between. The CDR3 sequence is 15 residues long.